This T cell receptor (beta chain) was found in a study of identical twins. From germline, CDR1 is SNHLY and CDR2 FYNNEI. Trimming removed 2 bases at V and 7 bases at J, with 18 bases between. The CDR3 totals 15 residues. TCRdb re-called the 5' RACE reads through MiXCR, storing one row per CDR3 protein. The table shows roughly 350,000 distinct CDR3 sequences, with about 12% occurring only once. These data also featured in a second study, about yellow fever vaccine responses in identical twins.

The origin of this receptor is a woman aged 18-29 years in good health. The sample was CD8+ T cells sorted from blood. V gene TRBV2 combines with J gene TRBJ2-7; D possibly corresponds to TRBD2 (5 bases). The chain's CDR3 is CASSEPYRGDEEQYF. The CDR3 DNA reads as TGTGCCAGCAGTGAACCGTATCGGGGAGATGAAGAGCAGTACTTC.